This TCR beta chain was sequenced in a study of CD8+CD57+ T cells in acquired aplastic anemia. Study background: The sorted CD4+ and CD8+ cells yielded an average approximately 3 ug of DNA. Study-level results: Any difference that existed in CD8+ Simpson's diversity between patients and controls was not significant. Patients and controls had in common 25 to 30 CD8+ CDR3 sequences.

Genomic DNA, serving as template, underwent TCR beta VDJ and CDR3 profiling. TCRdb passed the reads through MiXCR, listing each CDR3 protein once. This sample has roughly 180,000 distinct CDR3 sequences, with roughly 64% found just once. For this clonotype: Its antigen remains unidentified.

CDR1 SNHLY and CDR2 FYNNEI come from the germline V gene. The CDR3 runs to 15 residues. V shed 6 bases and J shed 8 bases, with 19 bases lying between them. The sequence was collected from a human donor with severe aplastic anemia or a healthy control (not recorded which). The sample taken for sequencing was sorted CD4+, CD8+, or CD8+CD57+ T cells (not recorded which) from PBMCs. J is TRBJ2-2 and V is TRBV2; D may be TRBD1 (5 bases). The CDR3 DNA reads TGTGCCAGCAGCCGACAGACCCATAGCTCTGGGGAGCTGTTTTTT. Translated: CASSRQTHSSGELFF.